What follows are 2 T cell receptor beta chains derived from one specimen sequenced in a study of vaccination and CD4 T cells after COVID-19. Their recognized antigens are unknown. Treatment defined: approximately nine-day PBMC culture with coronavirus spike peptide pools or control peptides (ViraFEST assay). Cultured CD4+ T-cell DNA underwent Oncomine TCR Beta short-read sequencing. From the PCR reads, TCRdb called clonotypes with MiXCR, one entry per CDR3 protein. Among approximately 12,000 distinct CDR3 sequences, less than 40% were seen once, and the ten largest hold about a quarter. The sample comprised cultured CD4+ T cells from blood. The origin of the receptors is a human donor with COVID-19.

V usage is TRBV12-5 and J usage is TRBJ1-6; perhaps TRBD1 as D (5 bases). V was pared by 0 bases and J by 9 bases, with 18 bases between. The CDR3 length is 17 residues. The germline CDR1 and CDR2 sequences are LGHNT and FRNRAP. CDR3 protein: CASGLVGTRGNISPLHF. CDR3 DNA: TGTGCTAGTGGTTTGGTGGGCACTCGGGGCAATATTTCACCCCTCCACTTT.

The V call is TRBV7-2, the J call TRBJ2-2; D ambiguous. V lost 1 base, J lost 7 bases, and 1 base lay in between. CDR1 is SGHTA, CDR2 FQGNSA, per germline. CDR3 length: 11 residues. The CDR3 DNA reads TGTGCCAGCAGCTTAGACGGGGAGCTGTTTTTT. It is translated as CASSLDGELFF.